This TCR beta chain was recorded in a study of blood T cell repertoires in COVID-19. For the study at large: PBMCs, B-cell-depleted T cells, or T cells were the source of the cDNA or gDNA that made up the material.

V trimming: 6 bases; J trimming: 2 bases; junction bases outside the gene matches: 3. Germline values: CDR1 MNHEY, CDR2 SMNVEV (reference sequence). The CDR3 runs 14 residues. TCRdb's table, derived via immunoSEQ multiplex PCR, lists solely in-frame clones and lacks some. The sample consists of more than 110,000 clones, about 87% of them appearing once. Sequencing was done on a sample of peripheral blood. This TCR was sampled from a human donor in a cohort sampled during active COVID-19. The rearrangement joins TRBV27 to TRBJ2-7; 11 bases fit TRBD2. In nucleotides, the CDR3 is TGTGCCAGCAGGGTAGCGGGAGGGGCCTACGAGCAGTACTTC. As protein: CASRVAGGAYEQYF.